These T cell receptor beta chains were read from a single sample in a study of ipilimumab plus nivolumab after autologous stem cell transplantation. Sequencing used immunoSEQ multiplex PCR; TCRdb keeps in-frame clones, though not all of them. The profile covers roughly 43,000 clones, with approximately 91% appearing a single time and nearly 0.9% taken by the ten largest. The starting material was PBMCs, obtained in a trial of ipilimumab plus nivolumab as post-transplant consolidation. All receptors come from a male donor with multiple myeloma. Each CDR3 is given with its conserved first and last residue. Each record gives: CDR3 length, J gene, V gene, D gene, clone size, CDR3 protein, CDR3 DNA. The D gene is left open where the match is weak. Where a row states a size, it is once, few, many or the class of an expanded clone; other rows omit it.

15 TRBJ1-5 TRBV5-1 - - CASSREGHTNQSQHF TGCGCCAGCAGCCGCGAGGGGCATACCAATCAGTCCCAGCATTTT
16 TRBJ2-1 TRBV4-1 TRBD2 - CASSRLGLAGENEQFF TGCGCCAGCAGCCGCCTAGGGCTAGCGGGAGAGAATGAGCAGTTCTTC
15 TRBJ1-6 TRBV27 - - CASSFGGSYNSPLHF TGTGCCAGCAGTTTTGGGGGGTCCTATAATTCACCCCTCCACTTT
15 TRBJ1-2 TRBV6-5 - once CASSYSSRQNYGYTF TGTGCCAGCAGTTACTCGAGTCGGCAGAACTATGGCTACACCTTC
15 TRBJ2-2 TRBV11-2 - - CASSPLGANTGELFF TGTGCCAGCAGCCCACTTGGGGCAAACACCGGGGAGCTGTTTTTT
14 TRBJ1-5 TRBV1 - - CTSSRETSVEPQHF TGCACCAGCAGCCGAGAGACGTCTGTGGAGCCCCAGCATTTT
14 TRBJ2-7 TRBV11-2 - - CASSPLRGYGEQYF TGTGCCAGCAGCCCTCTCCGGGGGTATGGCGAGCAGTACTTC
13 TRBJ2-3 TRBV18 - - CASSGLVTDTQYF TGTGCCAGCTCTGGACTTGTCACAGATACGCAGTATTTT
16 TRBJ1-2 TRBV27 TRBD1 - CASSFLTGGENYGYTF TGTGCCAGCAGTTTCCTGACAGGGGGTGAGAACTATGGCTACACCTTC
15 TRBJ2-1 TRBV7-7 - - CASSLAVGSGNEQFF TGTGCCAGCAGCTTAGCTGTAGGCTCGGGAAATGAGCAGTTCTTC
16 TRBJ2-2 TRBV2 TRBD2 - CASKVGSGGAIGELFF TGTGCCAGCAAGGTGGGAAGCGGGGGGGCCATCGGGGAGCTGTTTTTT
15 TRBJ1-4 TRBV5-1 TRBD1 - CASSLVGQANEKLFF TGCGCCAGCAGCTTGGTCGGACAGGCTAATGAAAAACTGTTTTTT
17 TRBJ2-1 TRBV6-1 TRBD2 - CASSVQLAGDLYNEQFF TGTGCCAGCAGTGTCCAACTAGCGGGAGACCTTTACAATGAGCAGTTCTTC
16 TRBJ2-7 TRBV7-2 TRBD1 once CASSLAETGILYEQYF TGTGCCAGCAGCTTAGCGGAGACAGGGATACTCTACGAGCAGTACTTC
15 TRBJ2-7 TRBV4-1 TRBD1 - CASSPYSTGGYEQYF TGCGCCAGCAGCCCCTACTCCACAGGGGGCTACGAGCAGTACTTC
14 TRBJ1-2 TRBV4-1 - - CASSQPGTNYGYTF TGCGCCAGCAGCCAACCGGGCACTAACTATGGCTACACCTTC
16 TRBJ2-2 TRBV4-3 TRBD1 - CASSQETGVYTGELFF TGCGCCAGCAGCCAAGAGACAGGGGTATATACCGGGGAGCTGTTTTTT
15 TRBJ2-4 TRBV4-2 - - CASSQEELAKNIQYF TGTGCCAGCAGCCAAGAAGAGCTAGCCAAAAACATTCAGTACTTC
15 TRBJ2-7 TRBV5-4 TRBD2 once CASSQETSGSYEQYF TGTGCCAGCAGCCAAGAGACTAGCGGCTCCTACGAGCAGTACTTC
18 TRBJ2-7 TRBV11-2 - - CASSSGQVFSGAGYEQYF TGTGCCAGCAGCTCTGGACAGGTCTTTAGCGGAGCGGGCTACGAGCAGTACTTC
13 TRBJ1-1 TRBV4-1 - - CASSLEASTEAFF TGCGCCAGCAGCCTCGAGGCGAGCACTGAAGCTTTCTTT
16 TRBJ2-1 TRBV9 - - CASSVSTTSGNNEQFF TGTGCCAGCAGCGTATCAACTACGAGCGGAAACAATGAGCAGTTCTTC
15 TRBJ1-1 TRBV5-1 TRBD1 - CASSTDSTGGRKAFF TGCGCCAGCAGCACTGATTCAACAGGGGGCAGAAAAGCTTTCTTT
14 TRBJ1-5 TRBV18 - - CASSPREGNQPQHF TGTGCCAGCTCACCTCGAGAAGGCAATCAGCCCCAGCATTTT
13 TRBJ2-5 TRBV7-2 - - CASSPGSQETQYF TGTGCCAGCAGCCCAGGGTCCCAAGAGACCCAGTACTTC
14 TRBJ1-4 TRBV19 - - CAIRGGGPNEKLFF TGTGCCATCCGAGGGGGAGGGCCTAATGAAAAACTGTTTTTT
13 TRBJ2-3 TRBV28 - - CASFGSPTDTQYF TGTGCCAGCTTCGGGAGCCCCACAGATACGCAGTATTTT
12 TRBJ1-2 TRBV9 - - CASSGGTYGYTF TGTGCCAGCAGCGGGGGGACGTATGGCTACACCTTC
14 TRBJ2-7 TRBV5-1 - - CASSPDSPSYEQYF TGCGCCAGCAGCCCCGACAGTCCCTCCTACGAGCAGTACTTC
17 TRBJ1-3 TRBV7-6 TRBD1 - CASSLRAGGKAGNTIYF TGTGCCAGCAGCTTAAGGGCAGGGGGCAAGGCTGGAAACACCATATATTTT
15 TRBJ2-7 TRBV18 - - CASSPAPAGTGEQYF TGTGCCAGCTCACCAGCCCCTGCAGGGACGGGCGAGCAGTACTTC
16 TRBJ2-3 TRBV5-4 TRBD2 - CASSGGLAGGTDTQYF TGTGCCAGCAGCGGCGGACTAGCGGGAGGCACAGATACGCAGTATTTT
15 TRBJ2-5 TRBV9 TRBD2 - CASSAGTSGEETQYF TGTGCCAGCAGCGCGGGGACTAGCGGGGAAGAGACCCAGTACTTC
12 TRBJ1-1 TRBV5-5 - - CASSADSLRAFF TGTGCCAGCAGCGCCGACAGCCTGAGAGCTTTCTTT
15 TRBJ2-7 TRBV9 TRBD2 - CASSPRTSGTYEQYF TGTGCCAGCAGCCCGCGGACTAGCGGGACCTACGAGCAGTACTTC
13 TRBJ1-5 TRBV6-1 - - CASSEQGNQPQHF TGTGCCAGCAGTGAACAGGGCAATCAGCCCCAGCATTTT
16 TRBJ2-5 TRBV4-1 TRBD2 - CASSQAGTGGEETQYF TGCGCCAGCAGCCAAGCCGGGACGGGAGGGGAAGAGACCCAGTACTTC
13 TRBJ1-1 TRBV6-1 - - CATWATANTEAFF TGTGCCACCTGGGCGACAGCGAACACTGAAGCTTTCTTT
12 TRBJ2-3 TRBV6-6 - - CASSSPTDTQYF TGTGCCAGCAGCTCACCCACAGATACGCAGTATTTT
16 TRBJ2-1 TRBV19 - once CASSPLRGSTYNEQFF TGTGCCAGTAGTCCCCTAAGAGGGAGCACCTACAATGAGCAGTTCTTC
15 TRBJ2-4 TRBV30 - - CAWSGALLAKNIQYF TGTGCCTGGAGTGGAGCCCTACTAGCCAAAAACATTCAGTACTTC
15 TRBJ1-1 TRBV5-1 TRBD1 - CASTLLGITGEGAFF TGCGCCAGCACCCTCTTAGGCATTACAGGGGAGGGGGCTTTCTTT
14 TRBJ1-4 TRBV5-1 - - CASSPEDSNEKLFF TGCGCCAGCAGCCCTGAGGACTCAAATGAAAAACTGTTTTTT
18 TRBJ2-5 TRBV9 - - CASSVDGRGGSRQETQYF TGTGCCAGCAGCGTAGATGGGCGGGGCGGCAGCCGACAAGAGACCCAGTACTTC
13 TRBJ1-1 TRBV7-3 - - CASSSGDSTEAFF TGTGCCAGCAGCTCAGGGGATTCCACTGAAGCTTTCTTT
15 TRBJ2-1 TRBV18 TRBD2 - CASSPTSGNYNEQFF TGTGCCAGCTCACCAACTAGCGGGAACTACAATGAGCAGTTCTTC
14 TRBJ1-5 TRBV2 - - CASKASYSNQPQHF TGTGCCAGCAAGGCCAGCTATAGCAATCAGCCCCAGCATTTT
12 TRBJ1-4 TRBV5-8 - - CASSLIAEKLFF TGTGCCAGCAGCTTAATTGCCGAAAAACTGTTTTTT
13 TRBJ2-7 TRBV9 TRBD1 - CASSARQGNEQYF TGTGCCAGCAGCGCCCGACAGGGGAACGAGCAGTACTTC
14 TRBJ1-4 TRBV7-9 - - CASRPRGPNEKLFF TGTGCCAGCAGGCCTAGGGGTCCTAATGAAAAACTGTTTTTT
16 TRBJ2-3 TRBV28 - - CASSLGRGSFTDTQYF TGTGCCAGCAGTTTAGGGAGGGGGAGCTTCACAGATACGCAGTATTTT
15 TRBJ1-5 TRBV27 - once CASSQTGMGNQPQHF TGTGCCAGCAGTCAAACAGGGATGGGCAATCAGCCCCAGCATTTT
14 TRBJ1-2 TRBV7-9 TRBD1 once CASSRRQGLEGYTF TGTGCCAGCAGCCGCAGACAGGGATTAGAGGGCTACACCTTC